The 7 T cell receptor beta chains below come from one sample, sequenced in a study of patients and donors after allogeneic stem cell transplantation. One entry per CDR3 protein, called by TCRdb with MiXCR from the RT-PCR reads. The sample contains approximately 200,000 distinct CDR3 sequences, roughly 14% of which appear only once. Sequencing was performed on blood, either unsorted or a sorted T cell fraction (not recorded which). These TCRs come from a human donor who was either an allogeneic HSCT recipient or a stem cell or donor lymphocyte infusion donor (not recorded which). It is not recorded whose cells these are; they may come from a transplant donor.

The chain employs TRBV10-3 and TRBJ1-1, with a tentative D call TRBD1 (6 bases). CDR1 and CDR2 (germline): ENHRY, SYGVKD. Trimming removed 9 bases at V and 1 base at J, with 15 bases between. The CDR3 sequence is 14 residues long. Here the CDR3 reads CAIRGGDWNTEAFF. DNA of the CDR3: TGTGCCATACGAGGGGGGGATTGGAACACTGAAGCTTTCTTT.

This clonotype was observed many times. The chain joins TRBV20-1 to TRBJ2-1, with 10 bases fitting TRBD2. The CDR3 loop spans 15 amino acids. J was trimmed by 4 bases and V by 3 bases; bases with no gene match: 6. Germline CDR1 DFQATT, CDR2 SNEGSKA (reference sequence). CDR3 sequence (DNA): TGCAGTGCTAGGGCCAAGCGGGAGGGTTACAATGAGCAGTTCTTC. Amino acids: CSARAKREGYNEQFF.

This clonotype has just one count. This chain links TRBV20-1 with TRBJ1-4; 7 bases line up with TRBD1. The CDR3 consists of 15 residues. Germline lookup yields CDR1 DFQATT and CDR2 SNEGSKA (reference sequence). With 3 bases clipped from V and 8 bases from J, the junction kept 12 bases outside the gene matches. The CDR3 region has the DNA TGCAGTGCTAGTCCTGGACAGGAAGGGGGCGAAAAACTGTTTTTT. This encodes CSASPGQEGGEKLFF.

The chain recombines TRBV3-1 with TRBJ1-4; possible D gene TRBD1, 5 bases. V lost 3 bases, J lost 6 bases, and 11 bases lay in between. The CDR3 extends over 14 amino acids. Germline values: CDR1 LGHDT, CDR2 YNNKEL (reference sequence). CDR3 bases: TGTGCCAGCAGCCACCAGGGACTAGATGAAAAACTGTTTTTT. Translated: CASSHQGLDEKLFF.

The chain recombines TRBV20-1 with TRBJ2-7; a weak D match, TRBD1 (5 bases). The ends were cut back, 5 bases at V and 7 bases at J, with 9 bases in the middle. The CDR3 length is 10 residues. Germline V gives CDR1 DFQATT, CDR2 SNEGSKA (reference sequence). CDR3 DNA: TGCAGTGCTTATCAGGGAGAGCAGTACTTC. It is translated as CSAYQGEQYF.

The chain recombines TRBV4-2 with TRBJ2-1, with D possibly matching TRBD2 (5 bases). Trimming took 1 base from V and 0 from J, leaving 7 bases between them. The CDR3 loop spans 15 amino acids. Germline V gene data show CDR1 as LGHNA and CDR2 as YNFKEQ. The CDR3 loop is CASSQAGNSYNEQFF. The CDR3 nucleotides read TGTGCCAGCAGCCAAGCGGGGAACTCCTACAATGAGCAGTTCTTC.

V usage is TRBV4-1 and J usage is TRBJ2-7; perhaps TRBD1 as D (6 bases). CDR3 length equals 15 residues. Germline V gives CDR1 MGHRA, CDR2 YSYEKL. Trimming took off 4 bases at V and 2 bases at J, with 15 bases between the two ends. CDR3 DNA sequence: TGCGCCAGCAGCCGGAGCCGGGACACAACCTACGAGCAGTACTTC. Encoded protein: CASSRSRDTTYEQYF.